This T cell receptor (beta chain) was captured in a study of cytomegalovirus exposure and HLA in healthy donors. Study in general: It was reported in a later analysis that the same platform had been used for the roughly 130 validation repertoires as for the roughly 650 first-cohort repertoires.

The CDR3 runs to 12 residues. Germline lookup yields CDR1 SEHNR and CDR2 FQNEAQ (reference sequence). J gave up 6 bases and V 8 bases, and 7 bases lay outside the gene matches. Repertoires were generated with immunoSEQ multiplex PCR, while TCRdb's copy carries only in-frame clones and drops some. This sample has about 270,000 clones, with around 86% found just once. Study-wide results and limits: In vitro checks showed that three CMV-associated chains really do target CMV antigens. Subsequent analysis found a tendency for first-cohort TCR clusters to co-occur within the 95 to 150 validation repertoires. Investigators reported over 150 TCR beta chains as tied to cytomegalovirus.

As concerns this clone: Antigen specificity is unknown.

The chain employs TRBV7-9 and TRBJ2-7; 7 nucleotides line up with TRBD1. Sequenced: PBMCs. The clonotype comes from a woman in her late teens or twenties in good health and CMV-seronegative. In DNA, the CDR3 is TGTGCCAGCGGAATACAGGGGATCGAGCAGTACTTC. This codes for CASGIQGIEQYF.